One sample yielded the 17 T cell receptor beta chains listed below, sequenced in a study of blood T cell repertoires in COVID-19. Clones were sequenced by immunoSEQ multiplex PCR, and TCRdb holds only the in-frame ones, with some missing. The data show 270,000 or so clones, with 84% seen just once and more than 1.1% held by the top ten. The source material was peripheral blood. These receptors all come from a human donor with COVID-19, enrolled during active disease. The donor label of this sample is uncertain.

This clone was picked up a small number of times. The CDR3: CASSLDGNEGNQPQHF. DNA for the CDR3: TGCGCCAGCAGCTTGGATGGCAATGAGGGCAATCAGCCCCAGCATTTT. The chain employs TRBV5-1 and TRBJ1-5; unclear D gene. Per germline, CDR1 SGHRS and CDR2 YFSETQ. V was cut by 0 bases and J by 2 bases, with 12 bases left in between. The CDR3 extends over 16 amino acids.

CDR3 bases: TGTGCCAGCAGCTGGAGGCAGGGGGCGTTGTTACCTGAAGCTTTCTTT. Amino acids: CASSWRQGALLPEAFF. The chain couples TRBV5-5 to TRBJ1-1, with 8 nucleotides matching TRBD1. The CDR3 is made up of 16 amino acids. The trim removed 3 bases at V and 6 bases at J, leaving 13 bases unmatched. The V gene's germline CDR1 is SGHKS and CDR2 YYEKEE (reference sequence). Looking up the rest from reference TRBV5-5 and TRBJ1-1 gives the full variable domain: DAGVTQSPTHLIKTRGQQVTLRCSPISGHKSVSWYQQVLGQGPQFIFQYYEKEERGRGNFPDRFSARQFPNYSSELNVNALLLGDSALYLCASSWRQGALLPEAFFGQGTRLTVV.

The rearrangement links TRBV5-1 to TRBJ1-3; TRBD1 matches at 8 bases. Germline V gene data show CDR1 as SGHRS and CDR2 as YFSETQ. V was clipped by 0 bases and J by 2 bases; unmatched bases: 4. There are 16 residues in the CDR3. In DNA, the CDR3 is TGCGCCAGCAGCTTGGAGCCGACAGGGGCTGGAAACACCATATATTTT. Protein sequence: CASSLEPTGAGNTIYF.

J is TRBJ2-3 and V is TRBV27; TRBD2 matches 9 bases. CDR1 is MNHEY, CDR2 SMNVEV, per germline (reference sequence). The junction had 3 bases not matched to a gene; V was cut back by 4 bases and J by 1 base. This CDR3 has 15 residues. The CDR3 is CASSSSGTRTDTQYF. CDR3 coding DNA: TGTGCCAGCAGTTCTAGCGGGACACGCACAGATACGCAGTATTTT.

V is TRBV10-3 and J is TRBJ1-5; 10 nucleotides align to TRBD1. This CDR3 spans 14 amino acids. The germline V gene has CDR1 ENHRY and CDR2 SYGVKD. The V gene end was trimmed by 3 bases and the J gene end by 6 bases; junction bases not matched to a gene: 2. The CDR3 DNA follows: TGTGCCATCAGTGATGGGACAGGGGTTCAGCCCCAGCATTTT. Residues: CAISDGTGVQPQHF.

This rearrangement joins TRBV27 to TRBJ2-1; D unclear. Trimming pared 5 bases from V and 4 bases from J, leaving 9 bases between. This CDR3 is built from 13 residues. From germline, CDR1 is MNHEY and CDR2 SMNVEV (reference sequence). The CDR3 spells CASSPARYNEQFF. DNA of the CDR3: TGTGCCAGCAGTCCCGCTAGGTACAATGAGCAGTTCTTC.

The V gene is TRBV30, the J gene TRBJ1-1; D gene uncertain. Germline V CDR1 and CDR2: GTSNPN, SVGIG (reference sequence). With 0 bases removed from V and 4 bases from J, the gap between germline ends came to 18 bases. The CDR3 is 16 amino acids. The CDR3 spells CAWSVGRARSGTEAFF. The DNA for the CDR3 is TGTGCCTGGAGTGTAGGGCGGGCCAGGTCGGGCACTGAAGCTTTCTTT.

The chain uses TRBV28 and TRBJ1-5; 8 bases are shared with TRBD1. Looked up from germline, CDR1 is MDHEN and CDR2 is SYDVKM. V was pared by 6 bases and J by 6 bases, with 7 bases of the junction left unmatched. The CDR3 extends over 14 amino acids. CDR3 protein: CASRPPGGSQPQHF. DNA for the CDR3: TGTGCCAGCAGGCCTCCAGGGGGCAGTCAGCCCCAGCATTTT.

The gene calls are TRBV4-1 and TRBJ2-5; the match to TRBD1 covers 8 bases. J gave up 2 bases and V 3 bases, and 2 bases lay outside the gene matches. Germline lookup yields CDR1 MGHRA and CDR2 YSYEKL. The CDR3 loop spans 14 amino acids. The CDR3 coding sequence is TGCGCCAGCAGCCAGACAGGGGTTCAAGAGACCCAGTACTTC. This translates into CASSQTGVQETQYF.

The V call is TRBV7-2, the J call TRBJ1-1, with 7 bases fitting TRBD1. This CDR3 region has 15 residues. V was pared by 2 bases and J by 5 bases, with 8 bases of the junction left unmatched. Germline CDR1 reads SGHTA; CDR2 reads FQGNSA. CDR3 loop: CASSLTGEGWTEAFF. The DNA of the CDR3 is TGTGCCAGCAGCTTAACAGGGGAAGGATGGACTGAAGCTTTCTTT. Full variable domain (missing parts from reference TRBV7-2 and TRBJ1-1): GAGVSQSPSNKVTEKGKDVELRCDPISGHTALYWYRQSLGQGLEFLIYFQGNSAPDKSGLPSDRFSAERTGGSVSTLTIQRTQQEDSAVYLCASSLTGEGWTEAFFGQGTRLTVV.

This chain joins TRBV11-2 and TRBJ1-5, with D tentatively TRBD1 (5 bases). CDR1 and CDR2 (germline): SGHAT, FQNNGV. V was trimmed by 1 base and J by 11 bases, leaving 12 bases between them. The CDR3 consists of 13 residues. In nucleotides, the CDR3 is TGTGCCAGCAGCTTAGGGGGAACACAGGCCCAGCATTTT. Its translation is CASSLGGTQAQHF.

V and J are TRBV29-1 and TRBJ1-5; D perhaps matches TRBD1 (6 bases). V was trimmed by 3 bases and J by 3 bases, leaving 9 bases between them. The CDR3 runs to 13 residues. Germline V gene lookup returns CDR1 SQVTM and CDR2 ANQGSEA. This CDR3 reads CSVEVGANQPQHF. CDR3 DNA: TGCAGCGTTGAGGTGGGGGCCAATCAGCCCCAGCATTTT.

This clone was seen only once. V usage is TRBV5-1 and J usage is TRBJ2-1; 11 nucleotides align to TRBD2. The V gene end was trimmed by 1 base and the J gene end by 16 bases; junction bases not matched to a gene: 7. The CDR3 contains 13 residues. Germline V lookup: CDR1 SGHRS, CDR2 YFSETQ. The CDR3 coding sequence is TGCGCCAGCAGCTTGTTTAGCGGGAGGGGACAATTCTTC. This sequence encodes CASSLFSGRGQFF.

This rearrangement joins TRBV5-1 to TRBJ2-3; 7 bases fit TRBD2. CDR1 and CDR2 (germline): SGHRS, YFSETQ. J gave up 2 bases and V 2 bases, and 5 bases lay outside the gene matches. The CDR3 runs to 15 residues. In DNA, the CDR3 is TGCGCCAGCAGCTTAGCGGGACGAAACACAGATACGCAGTATTTT. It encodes CASSLAGRNTDTQYF. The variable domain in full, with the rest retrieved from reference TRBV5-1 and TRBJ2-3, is KAGVTQTPRYLIKTRGQQVTLSCSPISGHRSVSWYQQTPGQGLQFLFEYFSETQRNKGNFPGRFSGRQFSNSRSEMNVSTLELGDSALYLCASSLAGRNTDTQYFGPGTRLTVL.

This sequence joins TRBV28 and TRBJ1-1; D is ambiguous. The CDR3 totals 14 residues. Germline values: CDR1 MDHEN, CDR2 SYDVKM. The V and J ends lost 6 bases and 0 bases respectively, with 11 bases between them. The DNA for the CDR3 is TGTGCCAGCAGCAAGCGGGTATTGAACACTGAAGCTTTCTTT. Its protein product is CASSKRVLNTEAFF.

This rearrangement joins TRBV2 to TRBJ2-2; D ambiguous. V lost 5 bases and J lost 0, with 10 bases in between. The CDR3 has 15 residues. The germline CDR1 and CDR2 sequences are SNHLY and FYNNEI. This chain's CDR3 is CASSSAEPNTGELFF. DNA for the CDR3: TGTGCCAGCAGTTCGGCGGAACCGAACACCGGGGAGCTGTTTTTT.

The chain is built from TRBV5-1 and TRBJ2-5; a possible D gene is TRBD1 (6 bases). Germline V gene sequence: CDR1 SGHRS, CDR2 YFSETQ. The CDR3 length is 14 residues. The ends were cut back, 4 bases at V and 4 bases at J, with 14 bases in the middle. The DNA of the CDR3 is TGCGCCAGCAGCCCTCGGGACACGACAGAGACCCAGTACTTC. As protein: CASSPRDTTETQYF.